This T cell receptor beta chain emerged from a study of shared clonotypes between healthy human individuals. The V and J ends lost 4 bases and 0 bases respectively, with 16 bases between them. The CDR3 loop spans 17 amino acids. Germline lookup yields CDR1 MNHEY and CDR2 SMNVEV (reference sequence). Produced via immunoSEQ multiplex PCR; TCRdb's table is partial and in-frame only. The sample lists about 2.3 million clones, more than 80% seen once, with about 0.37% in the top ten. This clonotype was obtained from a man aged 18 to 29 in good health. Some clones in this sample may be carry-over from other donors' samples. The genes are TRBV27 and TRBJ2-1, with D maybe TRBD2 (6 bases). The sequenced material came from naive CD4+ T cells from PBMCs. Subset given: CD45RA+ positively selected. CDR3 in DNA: TGTGCCAGCAGTTCCTACCTAGCGACCACCTCCTACAATGAGCAGTTCTTC. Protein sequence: CASSSYLATTSYNEQFF.